The 15 T cell receptor beta chains below were found in one sample sequenced in a study of cytomegalovirus exposure and HLA in healthy donors (dated by TCRdb to 2016 to 2017). The protocol used for the library was the immunoSEQ multiplex PCR assay. The multiplex PCR relied on a mix of 60 forward primers for TCR Vbeta segments and 13 reverse primers for TCR Jbeta segments. In its TCRdb copy, this immuneACCESS table keeps in-frame sequences only and misses some clones. Where compared with another copy, unresolved V genes explain less than half of these, and the others have no known cause. The sample table records fewer than 250,000 clones; about 77% of these occur just once. The top ten constitute approximately 5% of the sample. The sequenced material came from PBMCs. These receptor sequences come from a man aged 25-45 years in good health and CMV-seropositive.

The CDR3 region is CASSEQRAYNEQFF. CDR3 DNA sequence: TGTGCCAGCAGCGAACAGAGGGCATACAATGAGCAGTTCTTC. This sequence joins TRBV5-4 and TRBJ2-1; D possibly corresponds to TRBD2 (5 bases). Trimming left V 4 bases short and J 4 bases short, with 12 bases between. Germline assignment: CDR1 SGHNT and CDR2 YYREEE (reference sequence). This CDR3 contains 14 residues. Together with reference TRBV5-4 and TRBJ2-1, the CDR3 gives the full variable domain: ETGVTQSPTHLIKTRGQQVTLRCSSQSGHNTVSWYQQALGQGPQFIFQYYREEENGRGNFPPRFSGLQFPNYSSELNVNALELDDSALYLCASSEQRAYNEQFFGPGTRLTVL.

The rearrangement links TRBV30 to TRBJ1-2, with 9 bases fitting TRBD1. The CDR3 consists of 14 residues. V lost 3 bases and J lost 4; bases outside the gene matches: 6. Germline V CDR1 and CDR2: GTSNPN, SVGIG (reference sequence). The chain's CDR3 is CAWRQGARGYGYTF. CDR3 DNA: TGTGCCTGGAGACAGGGGGCACGTGGCTATGGCTACACCTTC.

This sequence joins TRBV4-2 and TRBJ2-3; the match to TRBD2 covers 12 bases. The CDR3 is 19 amino acids. Germline CDR1 is LGHNA and CDR2 is YNFKEQ. With 0 bases clipped from V and 3 bases from J, the junction kept 10 bases outside the gene matches. The CDR3 is CASSQEYLGLAGGTDTQYF. In DNA form, the CDR3 reads TGTGCCAGCAGCCAAGAATACCTCGGGCTAGCGGGGGGGACAGATACGCAGTATTTT.

This clone was seen a handful of times. The CDR3 nucleotides are TGTGCCAGCAGCGTAAAGGGACTAGGATCTTACGAGCAGTACTTC. Translation gives CASSVKGLGSYEQYF. The chain carries TRBV9 and TRBJ2-7; the match to TRBD2 covers 8 bases. The length of the CDR3 is 15 residues. The germline gives CDR1 SGDLS, CDR2 YYNGEE. V shed 1 base, J shed 4 bases, and the junction held 7 bases outside the gene matches.

This chain uses TRBV9 with TRBJ1-3, with 8 bases that match TRBD1. The length of the CDR3 is 16 residues. Germline assignment: CDR1 SGDLS and CDR2 YYNGEE. The V and J ends lost 2 bases and 4 bases, in that order; junction bases with no gene match: 8. Here the CDR3 reads CASSVLDRARGNTIYF. As DNA, the CDR3 is TGTGCCAGCAGCGTGTTGGACAGGGCGAGGGGAAACACCATATATTTT.

This clone appeared a few times. The rearrangement uses TRBV4-3 and TRBJ1-1, with D perhaps TRBD1 (5 bases). CDR3 length: 15 residues. Germline-derived CDR1 and CDR2 are LGHNA and YSLEER. Trimming took off 1 base at V and 5 bases at J, with 14 bases between the two ends. Here the CDR3 reads CASSQGSKGQTEAFF. The CDR3 nucleotides read TGCGCCAGCAGCCAAGGGAGTAAGGGGCAAACTGAAGCTTTCTTT.

This sequence joins TRBV19 and TRBJ1-1, with TRBD1 matching 8 bases. The germline gives CDR1 LNHDA, CDR2 SQIVND (reference sequence). The CDR3 totals 14 residues. J gave up 1 base and V 5 bases, and 3 bases lay outside the gene matches. CDR3 DNA sequence: TGTGCCAGTAGTCCGGGGACAGGGAACACTGAAGCTTTCTTT. This codes for CASSPGTGNTEAFF.

The V gene is TRBV15, the J gene TRBJ1-1; 7 bases are a match to TRBD1. V lost 4 bases and J lost 5; bases outside the gene matches: 7. CDR1 is LNHNV, CDR2 YYDKDF, per germline (reference sequence). The CDR3 spans 14 residues. In DNA, the CDR3 is TGTGCCACCAGCACCCCGACAGGGAATACTGAAGCTTTCTTT. Residues: CATSTPTGNTEAFF.

The chain combines TRBV7-2 with TRBJ1-2, with D uncertain. Germline CDR1 and CDR2: SGHTA and FQGNSA. This CDR3 spans 15 amino acids. The V end lost 1 base, the J end lost 4 bases, and 13 bases lay between the germline ends. CDR3 protein: CASSLEEGRFYGYTF. The CDR3 coding sequence is TGTGCCAGCAGCTTAGAGGAAGGCAGGTTCTATGGCTACACCTTC.

This clone appeared a few times. This chain connects TRBV18 to TRBJ2-7; D not resolved. Looked up from germline, CDR1 is KGHSH and CDR2 is LQKENI. The ends were cut back, 4 bases at V and 3 bases at J, with 7 bases in the middle. The CDR3 is 12 amino acids. The CDR3 is CASSLKSYEQYF. The CDR3 DNA sequence: TGTGCCAGCTCACTCAAGAGCTACGAGCAGTACTTC.

The rearrangement uses TRBV5-1 and TRBJ2-2; 10 positions agree with TRBD2. V was clipped by 3 bases and J by 1 base; unmatched bases: 0. Per germline, CDR1 SGHRS and CDR2 YFSETQ. The CDR3 length is 15 residues. The CDR3 reads CASSSSGGNTGELFF. For the CDR3, the DNA is TGCGCCAGCAGCTCTAGCGGGGGGAACACCGGGGAGCTGTTTTTT.

The chain recombines TRBV18 with TRBJ2-7; 7 nucleotides line up with TRBD1. Germline CDR1 reads KGHSH; CDR2 reads LQKENI. The CDR3 covers 16 residues. J gave up 0 bases and V 0 bases, and 5 bases lay outside the gene matches. The CDR3 nucleotides are TGTGCCAGCTCACCACCACAGGGGTTAAGCTCCTACGAGCAGTACTTC. Protein sequence: CASSPPQGLSSYEQYF. Based on the CDR3 plus reference TRBV18 and TRBJ2-7, the full variable domain is NAGVMQNPRHLVRRRGQEARLRCSPMKGHSHVYWYRQLPEEGLKFMVYLQKENIIDESGMPKERFSAEFPKEGPSILRIQQVVRGDSAAYFCASSPPQGLSSYEQYFGPGTRLTVT.

The chain links TRBV5-5 to TRBJ2-5, with TRBD1 identical over 11 bases. Germline lookup yields CDR1 SGHKS and CDR2 YYEKEE (reference sequence). There are 17 residues in the CDR3. The trim removed 3 bases at V and 4 bases at J, leaving 11 bases unmatched. CDR3 sequence (DNA): TGTGCCAGCAGCTCCCACCTGGACAGGGGGCGTAGAGAGACCCAGTACTTC. This codes for CASSSHLDRGRRETQYF.

The V call is TRBV9, the J call TRBJ2-3; 14 bases match TRBD2. With 3 bases clipped from V and 6 bases from J, the junction kept 6 bases outside the gene matches. The CDR3 runs to 16 residues. The germline V gene encodes CDR1 SGDLS and CDR2 YYNGEE. The CDR3 protein is CASSAGTSGSWDTQYF. The CDR3 bases are TGTGCCAGCAGCGCAGGGACTAGCGGGAGCTGGGATACGCAGTATTTT.

The rearrangement uses TRBV6-5 and TRBJ2-3; maybe TRBD2 (7 bases). V lost 5 bases, J lost 6 bases, and 18 bases lay in between. This CDR3 has 15 amino acids. Germline V gene data show CDR1 as MNHEY and CDR2 as SVGAGI. CDR3: CASSPGGGAVDTQYF. The CDR3 DNA is TGTGCCAGCAGTCCGGGTGGGGGGGCCGTGGATACGCAGTATTTT.